This T cell receptor (beta chain) derives from a study of shared clonotypes between healthy human individuals. Notes on the study in general: For naive CD4 cells, approximately 4.7% of clonotypes were shared across a handful of donors. The study drew on few donors, limiting represented genetic and exposure-history diversity.

For this clone: What it binds is unknown.

Selected positively for CCR7 and CD45RO-negative, naive CD8 cells excluded terminally differentiated effector memory CD45RA+ cells. Free of recent acute infections or vaccinations, the donors were healthy HIV-negative adults. The CDR3 has 13 residues. Germline lookup yields CDR1 SNHLY and CDR2 FYNNEI. V gave up 10 bases and J gave up 3 bases; unmatched junction bases: 5. Per the study methods: ImmunoSEQ output lacked quality scores and full-length reads, limiting matched filtering. Profiling relied on immunoSEQ multiplex PCR, and the TCRdb table lists in-frame clones only, not all of them. V, J and clone size derive from that table, while D and trimming were established from the DNA sequence. The sample yields roughly 810,000 clones, around 96% seen once.

The rearrangement links TRBV2 to TRBJ1-5; 8 positions match TRBD1. Sequenced: naive CD8+ T cells sorted from blood. The sequence was obtained from a man between 25 and 39 years old in good health. This CDR3 reads CAIQDRANQPQHF. CDR3 DNA: TGTGCCATACAGGACAGGGCCAATCAGCCCCAGCATTTT.